This entry features one TCR beta chain sequence. In the authors' methods: Estimation of nucleated cell counts was performed using reference gene primer amplification. Assay used: immunoSEQ multiplex PCR; TCRdb lists only in-frame clones, some missing. V and J calls and clone size come straight from that table; D and trimming were deduced from the DNA. The sample has roughly 200,000 clones; roughly 86% are singletons. The sample is drawn from a study of blood T cell repertoires in COVID-19. Study at large: Donors in the United States, Italy and Spain gave samples during acute or convalescent COVID-19.

Germline lookup yields CDR1 MDHEN and CDR2 SYDVKM. V lost 6 bases and J lost 3; bases outside the gene matches: 8. The CDR3 is made up of 16 amino acids. The chain joins TRBV28 to TRBJ2-1, with 10 bases that match TRBD2. The TCR comes from a man aged 35-49 years with acute COVID-19. The sequenced sample was PBMCs or T cells enriched from blood (not recorded which). The CDR3 nucleotides read TGTGCCAGCAGCCCTTTGGGACTAGCGCACTACAATGAGCAGTTCTTC. Protein product: CASSPLGLAHYNEQFF.